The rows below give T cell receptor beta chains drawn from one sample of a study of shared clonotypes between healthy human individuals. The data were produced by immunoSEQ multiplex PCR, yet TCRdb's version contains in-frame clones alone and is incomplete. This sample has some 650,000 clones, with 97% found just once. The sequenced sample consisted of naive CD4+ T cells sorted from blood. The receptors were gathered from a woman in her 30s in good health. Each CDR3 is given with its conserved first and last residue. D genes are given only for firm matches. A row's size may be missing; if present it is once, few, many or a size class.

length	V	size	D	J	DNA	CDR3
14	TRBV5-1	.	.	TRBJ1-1	TGCGCCAGCAGCTTGGACAGCTTGAACACTGAAGCTTTCTTT	CASSLDSLNTEAFF
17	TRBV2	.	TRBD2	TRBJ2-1	TGTGCCAGCAGTGAAGCGGGGCTAGCGGATTTCTACAATGAGCAGTTCTTC	CASSEAGLADFYNEQFF
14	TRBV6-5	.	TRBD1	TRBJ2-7	TGTGCCAGCAGTGCGGACAGGGGTTCCCACGAGCAGTACTTC	CASSADRGSHEQYF
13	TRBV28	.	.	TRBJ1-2	TGTGCCAGCAGGACAGCCCCGTCCTATGGCTACACCTTC	CASRTAPSYGYTF
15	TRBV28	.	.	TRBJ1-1	TGTGCCAGCAGTTCTCGTGGGACACCGAACACTGAAGCTTTCTTT	CASSSRGTPNTEAFF
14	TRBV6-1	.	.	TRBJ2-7	TGTGCCAGCAGTGTAATAACGGGGGACTACGAGCAGTACTTC	CASSVITGDYEQYF
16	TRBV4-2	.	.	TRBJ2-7	TGTGCCAGCAGCCAAGACGGGGCAGACAAAACCTACGAGCAGTACTTC	CASSQDGADKTYEQYF
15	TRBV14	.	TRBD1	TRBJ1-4	TGTGCCAGCAGCCCGCGGACAGGGACGGGAGAAAAACTGTTTTTT	CASSPRTGTGEKLFF
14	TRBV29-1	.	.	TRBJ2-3	TGCAGCGGGGGTGAGGGCACTTTCTTAGATACGCAGTATTTT	CSGGEGTFLDTQYF
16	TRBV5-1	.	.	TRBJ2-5	TGCGCCAGCAGCCCCTCTCCGGGACTTACCGAAGAGACCCAGTACTTC	CASSPSPGLTEETQYF
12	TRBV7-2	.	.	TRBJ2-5	TGTGCCAGCGGGAGCGGGTCGGGGACCCAGTACTTC	CASGSGSGTQYF
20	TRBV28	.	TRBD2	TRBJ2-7	TGTGCCAGCAGTCCGGCTCCGGGACAGGGAACTAGCGGGAGTCTTTACGAGCAGTACTTC	CASSPAPGQGTSGSLYEQYF
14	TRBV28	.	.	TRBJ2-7	TGTGCCAGCAGTTCCAGCCCGGGGTCCTACGAGCAGTACTTC	CASSSSPGSYEQYF
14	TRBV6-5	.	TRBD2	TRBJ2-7	TGTGCCAGCCGCCCTAGCGGGAGGGTAAACGAGCAGTACTTC	CASRPSGRVNEQYF
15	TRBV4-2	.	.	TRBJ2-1	TGTGCCAGCAGCCAAACGGCTAGCGAAAACAATGAGCAGTTCTTC	CASSQTASENNEQFF
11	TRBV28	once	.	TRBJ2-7	TGTGCCAGCAGTTTACAAACCGAGCAGTACTTC	CASSLQTEQYF
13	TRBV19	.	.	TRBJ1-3	TGTGCCAGTACCAAGCCCCCCGGGTCCACCATATATTTT	CASTKPPGSTIYF
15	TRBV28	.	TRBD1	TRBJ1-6	TGTGCCAGCAGGTTTGATCGACAGGGGCATTCACCCCTCCACTTT	CASRFDRQGHSPLHF
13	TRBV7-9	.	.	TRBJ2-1	TGTGCCAGCACCAACGGGCAGGATTTTGAGCAGTTCTTC	CASTNGQDFEQFF
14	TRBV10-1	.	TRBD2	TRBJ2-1	TGCGCCAGCAGTGAGGCTAGCGGCTACAATGAGCAGTTCTTC	CASSEASGYNEQFF
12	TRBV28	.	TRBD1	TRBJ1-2	TGTGCCAGTACTACAGGGGACTATGGCTACACCTTC	CASTTGDYGYTF
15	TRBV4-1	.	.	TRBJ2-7	TGCGCCAGCAGCCAAGATAGAACAGGGACCTACGAGCAGTACTTC	CASSQDRTGTYEQYF
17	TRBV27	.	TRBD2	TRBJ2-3	TGTGCCAGCAGTTTCCGAAAACTAGCGGGAACGATAGATACGCAGTATTTT	CASSFRKLAGTIDTQYF
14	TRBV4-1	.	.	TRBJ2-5	TGCGCCAGCAGCCAAGTTGGGGGGTTGGAGACCCAGTACTTC	CASSQVGGLETQYF
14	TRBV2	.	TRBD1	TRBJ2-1	TGTGCCACCGCCCCGGGACAGGGAGTCAATGAGCAGTTCTTC	CATAPGQGVNEQFF
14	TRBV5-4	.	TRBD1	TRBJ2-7	TGTGCCAGCAGCAGGCCGGGACAGCTCTACGAGCAGTACTTC	CASSRPGQLYEQYF
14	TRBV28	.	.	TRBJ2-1	TGTGCCAGCAGTTTAGGGGACCGCTACAATGAGCAGTTCTTC	CASSLGDRYNEQFF
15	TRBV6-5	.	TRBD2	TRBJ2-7	TGTGCCAGCAGCCCCGGACTAGCGGGATTATACGAGCAGTACTTC	CASSPGLAGLYEQYF
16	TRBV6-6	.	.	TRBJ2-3	TGTGCCAGCAGTTATTCATGGGACTTAAGCACAGATACGCAGTATTTT	CASSYSWDLSTDTQYF
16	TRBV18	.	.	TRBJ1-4	TGTGCCAGCTCACCTCAAATAGGACAGAATAATGAAAAACTGTTTTTT	CASSPQIGQNNEKLFF
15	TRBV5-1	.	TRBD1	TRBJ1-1	TGCGCCAGCAGCTCCCTACAGGGGGTGGCCACTGAAGCTTTCTTT	CASSSLQGVATEAFF
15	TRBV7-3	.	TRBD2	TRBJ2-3	TGTGCCAGCAGCGTTAGCGGGACTAGCACAGATACGCAGTATTTT	CASSVSGTSTDTQYF
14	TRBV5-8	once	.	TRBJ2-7	TGTGCCAGCAGCTTGAGCGGCTACTCCTACGAGCAGTACTTC	CASSLSGYSYEQYF
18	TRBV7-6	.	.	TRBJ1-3	TGTGCCAGCAGCTTAAACCCCACCCGCGGGAGCTCTGGAAACACCATATATTTT	CASSLNPTRGSSGNTIYF
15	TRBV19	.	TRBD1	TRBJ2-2	TGTGCCAGTAGTATACGACAGGGAAACACCGGGGAGCTGTTTTTT	CASSIRQGNTGELFF
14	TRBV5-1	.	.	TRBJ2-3	TGCGCCAGCAGAAAGCATCCTAGCACAGATACGCAGTATTTT	CASRKHPSTDTQYF
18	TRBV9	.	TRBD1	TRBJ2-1	TGTGCCAGTGCGACATCAGGGGTCAGGGGGAAAAACTACAATGAGCAGTTCTTC	CASATSGVRGKNYNEQFF
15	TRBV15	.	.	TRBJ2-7	TGTGCCACCAGCTCCGGGTGGGGGACAAGGGGCGAGCAGTACTTC	CATSSGWGTRGEQYF
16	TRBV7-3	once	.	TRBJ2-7	TGTGCCAGCAGCCTAAGGGAAAGGGTGAACTCCTACGAGCAGTACTTC	CASSLRERVNSYEQYF
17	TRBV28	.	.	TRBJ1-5	TGTGCCAGCACAGTTTTGGGGACAATCAATAGCAATCAGCCCCAGCATTTT	CASTVLGTINSNQPQHF
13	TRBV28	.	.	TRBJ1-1	TGTGCCAGCAGAGGACAACCTAACACTGATGCTTTCTTT	CASRGQPNTDAFF
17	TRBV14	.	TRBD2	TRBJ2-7	TGTGCCAGCAGCCACCTGGGGGTAGCGGGAGGATCCTACGAGCAGTACTTC	CASSHLGVAGGSYEQYF
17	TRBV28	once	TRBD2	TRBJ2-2	TGTGCCAGCAGTTTTCTTAACGCGGGAGCGCGCGCCGGGGAGCTGTTTTTT	CASSFLNAGARAGELFF
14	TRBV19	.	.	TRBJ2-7	TGTGCCAGTAACGACGGACCGGACTCCTACGAGCAGTACTTC	CASNDGPDSYEQYF
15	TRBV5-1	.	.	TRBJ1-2	TGCGCCAGCAGACAGGGAGCCTCTTCTAACTATGGCTACACCTTC	CASRQGASSNYGYTF
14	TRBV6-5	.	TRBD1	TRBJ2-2	TGTGCCAGCAGTCGAAGGGGGCGCGCCGGGGAGCTGTTTTTT	CASSRRGRAGELFF
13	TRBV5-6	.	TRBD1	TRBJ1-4	TGTGCCAGCAGCCTGGGACAGAATGAAAAACTGTTTTTT	CASSLGQNEKLFF
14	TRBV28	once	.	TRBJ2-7	TGTGCCAGCAGTTCGGGCAGCCTCTCCTACGAGCAGTACTTC	CASSSGSLSYEQYF
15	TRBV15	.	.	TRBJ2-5	TGTGCCACCAGCTATAGCTCGGACGGGTCTGGGACCCAGTACTTC	CATSYSSDGSGTQYF